The rows below give T cell receptor beta chains drawn from one sample of a study of regulatory T cells in long-lasting Graves disease. TCRdb independently ran MiXCR on the multiplex PCR reads; one entry per CDR3 protein. The table shows roughly 440,000 distinct CDR3 sequences, with roughly 17% occurring only once. The sample was also reused in another study, on T cells in Graves' hyperthyroidism and ophthalmopathy.

Sequenced here: peripheral blood mononuclear cells (PBMCs), sampled at new diagnosis, from a patient treated with antithyroid drugs. These receptors came from a woman aged 18-29 years with Graves disease. The CDR3 runs from the conserved cysteine through the conserved F or W. The D gene is left open where the match is weak. Some rows have no size entry. The others give once, few or many, or a class for an expanded clone.

cdr3_nt cdr3_aa v_call d_call j_call clone_size
TGTGCTAGTGGTTTGGGACCCTCGACTAGATTGTACTTC CASGLGPSTRLYF TRBV12-5 - TRBJ2-1 -
TGTGCCAGCTCACCAAAGGGGAACACTGAAGCTTTCTTT CASSPKGNTEAFF TRBV18 - TRBJ1-1 many
TGTGCCAGCAGCTTGGGCGGGTGGGGATTTGGTGACACAGATACGCAGTATTTT CASSLGGWGFGDTDTQYF TRBV11-2 - TRBJ2-3 many
TGTGCCAGCAGCAGGACAGTTAATGAAAAACTGTTTTTT CASSRTVNEKLFF TRBV6-1 - TRBJ1-4 many
TGTGCCAGCAGCCCACTAAGGGACAGAAATAATTCACCCCTCCACTTT CASSPLRDRNNSPLHF TRBV14 TRBD1 TRBJ1-6 -
TGTGCCACCAGTGATACCGGGAGGGCCGTCTACAATGAGCAGTTCTTC CATSDTGRAVYNEQFF TRBV24-1 TRBD2 TRBJ2-1 many
TGTGCCAGCAGTTTCTCGATACTAGCGGGAAGCCCGAGCTCCTACAATGAGCAGTTCTTC CASSFSILAGSPSSYNEQFF TRBV6-2/TRBV6-3 TRBD2 TRBJ2-1 many
TGTGCCAGCACTCTAGCGGGAGTTTATACGCAGTATTTT CASTLAGVYTQYF TRBV2 TRBD2 TRBJ2-3 many
TGCAGTGCTAGCGTATTTTTGGATCAGCCCCAGCATTTT CSASVFLDQPQHF TRBV20-1 - TRBJ1-5 -
TGTGCCAGCAGCTCACGGGACGTCACTCAGCAGACCCAGTACTTC CASSSRDVTQQTQYF TRBV5-4 - TRBJ2-5 few
TGTGCCAGCAGTTTAGCCCAGGGTACGGGCTACACCTTC CASSLAQGTGYTF TRBV12-3/TRBV12-4 - TRBJ1-2 many
TGTGCCAGCAGTGCCAAATTAGGTGGCTCTGGGGCCAACGTCCTGACTTTC CASSAKLGGSGANVLTF TRBV6-1 - TRBJ2-6 -
TGTGCCAGCAAATTTACGACTAACTCGTACGAGCAGTACTTC CASKFTTNSYEQYF TRBV27 - TRBJ2-7 many
TGTGCCAGCTCATCCAGTCCGGGACATAGCTCCTACGAGCAGTACTTC CASSSSPGHSSYEQYF TRBV18 - TRBJ2-7 many
TGCAGTGCTACCGGGCCCGTGTTTGATGATACGCAGTATTTT CSATGPVFDDTQYF TRBV20-1 - TRBJ2-3 many
TGTGCCAGCAGCTTAATTAGCGGGAGCGCAGATACGCAGTATTTT CASSLISGSADTQYF TRBV7-3 TRBD2 TRBJ2-3 many
TGTGCCAGCAGTTACGGGCTAGTCAATGAGCAGTTCTTC CASSYGLVNEQFF TRBV6-5 - TRBJ2-1 few
TGTGCCAGCAGTTCAAGGCGGGAGGGCCAGGTAGATACGCAGTATTTT CASSSRREGQVDTQYF TRBV28 TRBD2 TRBJ2-3 many
TGTGCCAGCAGCTACGTACTAGCGGGAATAAATGAGCAGTTCTTC CASSYVLAGINEQFF TRBV7-9 TRBD2 TRBJ2-1 -
TGTGCCAGCAGCATCAGTCGGGGCAGTACCTACAATGAGCAGTTCTTC CASSISRGSTYNEQFF TRBV6-1 - TRBJ2-1 few
TGCAGTGCTAGGGGCATCGACAGGGGGCTGAGGGGCGAGCAGTACTTC CSARGIDRGLRGEQYF TRBV20-1 TRBD1 TRBJ2-7 many
TGTGCCTGGAGAGGGGCTCTACAGGGTGTCATGGGCTACACCTTC CAWRGALQGVMGYTF TRBV30 - TRBJ1-2 -
TGTGCCAGCAGTCCACTAGCGGGAGGGCCAAATACGCAGTATTTT CASSPLAGGPNTQYF TRBV12-3/TRBV12-4 TRBD2 TRBJ2-3 many
TGTGCCAGCAACATAGCGGGAGTTAATGAGCAGTTCTTC CASNIAGVNEQFF TRBV12-3/TRBV12-4 TRBD2 TRBJ2-1 many
TGTGCCTGGAGTGCACAGGGTACCTATGGCTACACCTTC CAWSAQGTYGYTF TRBV30 - TRBJ1-2 -
TGTGCCAGCAGCGTAGCTGGCGGGAGATCGAATGAGCAGTTCTTC CASSVAGGRSNEQFF TRBV9 TRBD2 TRBJ2-1 -
TGTGCCAGCAGTCTACCAGCAGGGTTACGGGCCCCGAGGAATGAGCAGTTCTTC CASSLPAGLRAPRNEQFF TRBV28 - TRBJ2-1 many
TGCAGTGCCACAGGGGGCAGTGAGCAGTTCTTC CSATGGSEQFF TRBV20-1 TRBD1 TRBJ2-1 many
TGTGCCAGCTCACTGAACTCTGGAAACACCATATATTTT CASSLNSGNTIYF TRBV28 - TRBJ1-3 many
TGTGCCTGGACTCGCAGGCCCCACTACGGGCAGTACTTC CAWTRRPHYGQYF TRBV30 - TRBJ2-7 -
TGTGCCAGCAGCCGACAGGGTTGGACCGGGGAGCTGTTTTTT CASSRQGWTGELFF TRBV12-3/TRBV12-4 TRBD1 TRBJ2-2 many
TGCAGTGCTTACCGGTCCCGGGCTAGCGGCTACGAGCAGTACTTC CSAYRSRASGYEQYF TRBV20-1 TRBD2 TRBJ2-7 many
TGTGCCAGTAGTTTCGCGACAGTGGGTAATGAGCAGTTCTTC CASSFATVGNEQFF TRBV19 - TRBJ2-1 many
TGCGCCAGCAGCTTGTTTTTGCTGCGGGAGGGGTACGAGCAGTACTTC CASSLFLLREGYEQYF TRBV5-1 TRBD2 TRBJ2-7 many
TGCGCCAGCAGCCAAGAAGGCCATTACTCCGAAAAACTGTTTTTT CASSQEGHYSEKLFF TRBV4-1 - TRBJ1-4 few
TGTGCCAGCAGCTTTCCCGGGACCACGAACTACAATGAGCAGTTCTTC CASSFPGTTNYNEQFF TRBV6-2/TRBV6-3 - TRBJ2-1 many
TGTGCCAGCAGTGGGAGAAGGACCGGGGAGCTGTTTTTT CASSGRRTGELFF TRBV6-1 - TRBJ2-2 once
TGTGCCAGCAGTACCTCAGGGGGCACCAAAAACATTCAGTACTTC CASSTSGGTKNIQYF TRBV28 TRBD1 TRBJ2-4 many
TGCGCCAGCACCCAGGGGGGATTAGGGGCCAACGTCCTGACTTTC CASTQGGLGANVLTF TRBV5-1 - TRBJ2-6 -
TGCAGCGTGGGGGACAGGGGGCAGGGCACTGAAGCTTTCTTT CSVGDRGQGTEAFF TRBV29-1 TRBD1 TRBJ1-1 few
TGCAGTGCTAGAGAGCCGGGTCGAACAGATACGCAGTATTTT CSAREPGRTDTQYF TRBV20-1 - TRBJ2-3 -
TGCAGTGCTAGAGGCGCAGGGGCGGGGACTGAAGCTTTCTTT CSARGAGAGTEAFF TRBV20-1 - TRBJ1-1 -
TGTGCCAGCAGCGAGGACAGGGGGGACCAGCCCCAGCATTTT CASSEDRGDQPQHF TRBV2 TRBD1 TRBJ1-5 many
TGTGTCAGCAGTTACTCGTTCGGCGAGCAGTACTTC CVSSYSFGEQYF TRBV6-2/TRBV6-3 - TRBJ2-7 -
TGTGCCAGCACCCTGAGTGGGACGTCCGGTGGCTACACCTTC CASTLSGTSGGYTF TRBV12-3/TRBV12-4 - TRBJ1-2 -
TGTGCCAGCAGCTTAGCACCGGGACTAGCGGGAGGTGAGCAGTTCTTC CASSLAPGLAGGEQFF TRBV11-1 TRBD2 TRBJ2-1 few
TGTGCCAGCAGTTTAGGGGCTACTAGCGGGAGCTGGAGCTTCTCCAATGAGCAGTTCTTC CASSLGATSGSWSFSNEQFF TRBV28 TRBD2 TRBJ2-1 many
TGTGCCAGCAGTGGTGTGGGGGGGCAGGGCTACACCTTC CASSGVGGQGYTF TRBV28 - TRBJ1-2 -
TGTGCCAGCAGCCCCCCGAGGGGCGGGGAGACCCAGTACTTC CASSPPRGGETQYF TRBV14 - TRBJ2-5 -
TGTGCCAGCAGTTCGAGGACTAGCGGATACAATGAGCAGTACTTC CASSSRTSGYNEQYF TRBV27 TRBD2 TRBJ2-7 -
TGTGCCAGCAGCCAGACTAGCGGGAGGTGGAATGAGCAGTTCTTC CASSQTSGRWNEQFF TRBV3-1 TRBD2 TRBJ2-1 many
TGTGCCAGCAGTTATGGGACACCCTCCTACGAGCAGTACTTC CASSYGTPSYEQYF TRBV12-3/TRBV12-4 - TRBJ2-7 many
TGTGCCAGCAGCATCCAAGCGGGAGGCGGTTTTTCCCCAGATACGCAGTATTTT CASSIQAGGGFSPDTQYF TRBV11-2 TRBD2 TRBJ2-3 many